This is a list of T cell receptor beta chains from one sample in a study of cytomegalovirus exposure and HLA in healthy donors. Profiling relied on immunoSEQ multiplex PCR, and the TCRdb table lists in-frame clones only, not all of them. The profile shows 280,000 or so clones, around 89% of them singletons. The sequencing sample was made of PBMCs. These receptors originate from a woman under 30 in good health and CMV-seronegative. Both conserved end residues are part of each CDR3. The order of the fields is CDR3 protein, CDR3 DNA, V gene, clone size, D gene, J gene. The D gene is left open where the match is weak. Some rows mark clone size as missing; the rest say once, few, many or name a class of expanded clone.

CDR3 protein: CASRTAGGPVTGELFF
CDR3 DNA: TGTGCCAGCAGGACAGCGGGAGGGCCGGTCACCGGGGAGCTGTTTTTT
V gene: TRBV27
clone size: NA
D gene: TRBD2
J gene: TRBJ2-2

CDR3 protein: CASSLRPSGREGTGELFF
CDR3 DNA: TGTGCCAGCAGCTTAAGGCCTAGCGGCCGGGAGGGCACCGGGGAGCTGTTTTTT
V gene: TRBV7-3
clone size: once
D gene: TRBD2
J gene: TRBJ2-2

CDR3 protein: CAISEASHRSYEQYF
CDR3 DNA: TGTGCCATCAGTGAGGCTAGCCACCGCTCCTACGAGCAGTACTTC
V gene: TRBV10-3
clone size: NA
D gene: NA
J gene: TRBJ2-7

CDR3 protein: CASSLPHYEQYF
CDR3 DNA: TGTGCCAGCAGTTTACCACACTACGAGCAGTACTTC
V gene: TRBV28
clone size: NA
D gene: NA
J gene: TRBJ2-7

CDR3 protein: CASSQDRTGLGNTEAFF
CDR3 DNA: TGCGCCAGCAGCCAAGATCGGACAGGGCTGGGGAACACTGAAGCTTTCTTT
V gene: TRBV4-3
clone size: NA
D gene: TRBD1
J gene: TRBJ1-1

CDR3 protein: CASSSMNTYGYTF
CDR3 DNA: TGTGCCAGCAGTTCAATGAATACTTATGGCTACACCTTC
V gene: TRBV28
clone size: NA
D gene: NA
J gene: TRBJ1-2

CDR3 protein: CAPLAGPGVDTQYF
CDR3 DNA: TGTGCCCCCTTAGCGGGACCCGGCGTAGATACGCAGTATTTT
V gene: TRBV2
clone size: NA
D gene: TRBD2
J gene: TRBJ2-3

CDR3 protein: CASSPGQGQAEKLFF
CDR3 DNA: TGTGCCAGCAGCCCCGGACAGGGACAAGCCGAAAAACTGTTTTTT
V gene: TRBV28
clone size: once
D gene: TRBD1
J gene: TRBJ1-4

CDR3 protein: CASSELPGNGNTIYF
CDR3 DNA: TGTGCCAGCAGTGAACTCCCAGGGAACGGAAACACCATATATTTT
V gene: TRBV6-1
clone size: NA
D gene: NA
J gene: TRBJ1-3

CDR3 protein: CASTTFTSNQPQHF
CDR3 DNA: TGTGCCAGCACGACTTTTACTAGCAATCAGCCCCAGCATTTT
V gene: TRBV28
clone size: NA
D gene: NA
J gene: TRBJ1-5

CDR3 protein: CASSLGDIGNGYTF
CDR3 DNA: TGCGCCAGCAGCTTGGGGGACATCGGCAATGGCTACACCTTC
V gene: TRBV5-1
clone size: NA
D gene: NA
J gene: TRBJ1-2

CDR3 protein: CASSGGTGSLETQYF
CDR3 DNA: TGTGCCAGCAGTGGCGGGACAGGGAGTTTGGAGACCCAGTACTTC
V gene: TRBV6-1
clone size: NA
D gene: TRBD1
J gene: TRBJ2-5

CDR3 protein: CASSLRRGGFGNEQYF
CDR3 DNA: TGTGCCAGCAGCTTGAGGAGGGGCGGATTCGGCAACGAGCAGTACTTC
V gene: TRBV5-4
clone size: NA
D gene: NA
J gene: TRBJ2-7

CDR3 protein: CSVGGLAGVRYNEQFF
CDR3 DNA: TGCAGCGTTGGGGGACTAGCGGGAGTAAGGTACAATGAGCAGTTCTTC
V gene: TRBV29-1
clone size: NA
D gene: TRBD2
J gene: TRBJ2-1

CDR3 protein: CASSPRTSGLNEQYF
CDR3 DNA: TGTGCCAGCAGTCCGAGGACTAGCGGTCTTAACGAGCAGTACTTC
V gene: TRBV28
clone size: NA
D gene: TRBD2
J gene: TRBJ2-7

CDR3 protein: CASSSLLGMNTEAFF
CDR3 DNA: TGTGCCAGCAGTTCCCTGCTGGGCATGAACACTGAAGCTTTCTTT
V gene: TRBV28
clone size: NA
D gene: NA
J gene: TRBJ1-1

CDR3 protein: CSGGLGDEQYF
CDR3 DNA: TGCAGTGGGGGACTTGGCGACGAGCAGTACTTC
V gene: TRBV29-1
clone size: NA
D gene: NA
J gene: TRBJ2-7

CDR3 protein: CASSSPGGSEKLFF
CDR3 DNA: TGTGCCAGCAGCTCTCCAGGAGGGAGTGAAAAACTGTTTTTT
V gene: TRBV6-6
clone size: NA
D gene: NA
J gene: TRBJ1-4

CDR3 protein: CASSLSGRSYNEQFF
CDR3 DNA: TGTGCCAGCAGTCTAAGCGGGAGGTCCTACAATGAGCAGTTCTTC
V gene: TRBV27
clone size: NA
D gene: TRBD2
J gene: TRBJ2-1

CDR3 protein: CASSLSGARQPQHF
CDR3 DNA: TGTGCCAGCAGTTTATCAGGGGCCAGGCAGCCCCAGCATTTT
V gene: TRBV27
clone size: once
D gene: NA
J gene: TRBJ1-5